The T cell receptor (beta chain) under discussion was sequenced for a study of CD8+ T cells in alopecia areata. Following extraction, RNA underwent reverse transcription to cDNA, which served as the sequencing template. Profiled with immunoSEQ multiplex PCR; TCRdb holds only in-frame clones, not every one. The sample has about 64,000 clones, about 40% seen once. The CDR3 is made up of 16 amino acids. V shed 5 bases and J 8 bases; nucleotides not matched to a gene: 13. CDR1 KGHSH and CDR2 LQKENI come from the germline V gene. The chain carries TRBV18 and TRBJ2-1; 9 bases line up with TRBD1. Sequencing was performed on NKG2D-low CD8+ T cells sorted from blood. This receptor was identified in a human donor with alopecia areata. This CDR3 is CASSENRDREGDEQFF. The CDR3 coding sequence is TGTGCCAGCTCAGAGAACCGGGACAGGGAAGGGGATGAGCAGTTCTTC. The full variable domain, its missing parts supplied by reference TRBV18 and TRBJ2-1, is NAGVMQNPRHLVRRRGQEARLRCSPMKGHSHVYWYRQLPEEGLKFMVYLQKENIIDESGMPKERFSAEFPKEGPSILRIQQVVRGDSAAYFCASSENRDREGDEQFFGPGTRLTVL.